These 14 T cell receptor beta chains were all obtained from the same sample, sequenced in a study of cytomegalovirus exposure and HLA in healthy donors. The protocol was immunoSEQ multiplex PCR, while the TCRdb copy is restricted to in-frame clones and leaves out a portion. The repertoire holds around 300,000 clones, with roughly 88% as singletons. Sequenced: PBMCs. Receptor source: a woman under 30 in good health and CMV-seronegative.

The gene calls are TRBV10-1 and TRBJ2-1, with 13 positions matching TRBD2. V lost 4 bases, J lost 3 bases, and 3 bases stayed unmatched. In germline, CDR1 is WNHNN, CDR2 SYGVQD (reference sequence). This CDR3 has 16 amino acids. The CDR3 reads CASSALAGGYYNEQFF. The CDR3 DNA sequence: TGCGCCAGCAGTGCACTAGCGGGAGGGTACTACAATGAGCAGTTCTTC.

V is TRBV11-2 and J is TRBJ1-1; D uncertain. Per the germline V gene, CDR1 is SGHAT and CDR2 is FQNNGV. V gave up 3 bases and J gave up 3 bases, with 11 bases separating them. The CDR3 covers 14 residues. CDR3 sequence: CASSFLDGDTEAFF. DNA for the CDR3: TGTGCCAGCAGCTTCCTCGACGGAGACACTGAAGCTTTCTTT.

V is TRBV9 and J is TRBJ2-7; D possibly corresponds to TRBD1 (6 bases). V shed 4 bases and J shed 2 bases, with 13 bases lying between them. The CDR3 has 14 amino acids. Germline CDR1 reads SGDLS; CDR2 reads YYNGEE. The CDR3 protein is CASSPQGKTYEQYF. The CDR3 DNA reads TGTGCCAGCAGCCCTCAGGGGAAAACCTACGAGCAGTACTTC.

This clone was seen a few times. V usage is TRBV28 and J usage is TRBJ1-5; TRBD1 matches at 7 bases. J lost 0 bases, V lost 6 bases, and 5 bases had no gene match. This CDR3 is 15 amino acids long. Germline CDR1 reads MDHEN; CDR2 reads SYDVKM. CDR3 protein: CASRLTGNSNQPQHF. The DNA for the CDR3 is TGTGCCAGCAGACTGACAGGGAATAGCAATCAGCCCCAGCATTTT. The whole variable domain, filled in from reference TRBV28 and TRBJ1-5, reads DVKVTQSSRYLVKRTGEKVFLECVQDMDHENMFWYRQDPGLGLRLIYFSYDVKMKEKGDIPEGYSVSREKKERFSLILESASTNQTSMYLCASRLTGNSNQPQHFGDGTRLSIL.

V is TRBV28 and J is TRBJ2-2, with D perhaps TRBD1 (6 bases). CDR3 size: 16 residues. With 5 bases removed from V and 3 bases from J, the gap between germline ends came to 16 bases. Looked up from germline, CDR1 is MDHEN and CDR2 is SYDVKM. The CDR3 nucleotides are TGTGCCAGCAGTCACGAAGGACAGTACGACACCGGGGAGCTGTTTTTT. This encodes CASSHEGQYDTGELFF.

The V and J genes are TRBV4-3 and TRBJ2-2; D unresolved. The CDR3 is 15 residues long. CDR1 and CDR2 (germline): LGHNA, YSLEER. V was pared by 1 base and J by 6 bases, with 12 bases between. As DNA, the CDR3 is TGCGCCAGCAGCCAAGCCACGGGTCTGGCCGGGGAGCTGTTTTTT. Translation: CASSQATGLAGELFF.

CDR3 sequence (DNA): TGTGCCAGCTCCGGGACAGGGAACCAGCCCCAGCATTTT. This gives the protein CASSGTGNQPQHF. The chain is built from TRBV19 and TRBJ1-5; the match to TRBD1 covers 9 bases. The CDR3 has 13 amino acids. Germline V gene data show CDR1 as LNHDA and CDR2 as SQIVND (reference sequence). Losses at the gene ends were 9 bases for V and 7 bases for J; bases not matched to a gene: 7.

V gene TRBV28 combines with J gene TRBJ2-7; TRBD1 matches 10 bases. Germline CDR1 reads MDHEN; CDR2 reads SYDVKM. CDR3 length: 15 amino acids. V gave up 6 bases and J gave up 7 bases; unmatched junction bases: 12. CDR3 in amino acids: CASSPPGTGEGEQYF. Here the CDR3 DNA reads TGTGCCAGCAGCCCTCCCGGGACAGGGGAAGGAGAGCAGTACTTC. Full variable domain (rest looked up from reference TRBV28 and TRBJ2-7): DVKVTQSSRYLVKRTGEKVFLECVQDMDHENMFWYRQDPGLGLRLIYFSYDVKMKEKGDIPEGYSVSREKKERFSLILESASTNQTSMYLCASSPPGTGEGEQYFGPGTRLTVT.

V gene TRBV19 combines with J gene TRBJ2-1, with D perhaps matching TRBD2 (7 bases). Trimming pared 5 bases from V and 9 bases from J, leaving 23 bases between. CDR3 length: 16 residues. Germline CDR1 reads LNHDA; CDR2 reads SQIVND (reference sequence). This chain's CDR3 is CASSETRGAHPAEQFF. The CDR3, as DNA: TGTGCCAGTAGTGAAACCCGGGGGGCGCACCCGGCTGAGCAGTTCTTC.

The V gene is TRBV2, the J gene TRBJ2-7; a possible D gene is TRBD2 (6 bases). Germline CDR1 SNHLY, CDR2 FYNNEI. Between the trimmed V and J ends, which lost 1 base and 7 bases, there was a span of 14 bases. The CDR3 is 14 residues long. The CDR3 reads CASSEEMLGGEQYF. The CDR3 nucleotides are TGTGCCAGCAGTGAAGAAATGCTCGGAGGGGAGCAGTACTTC.

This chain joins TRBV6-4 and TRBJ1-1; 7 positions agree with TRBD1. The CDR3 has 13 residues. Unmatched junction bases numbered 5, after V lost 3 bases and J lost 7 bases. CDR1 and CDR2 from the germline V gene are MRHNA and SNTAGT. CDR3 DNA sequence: TGTGCCAGCAGTGAATCCGGGACAGATGAAGCTTTCTTT. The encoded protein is CASSESGTDEAFF.

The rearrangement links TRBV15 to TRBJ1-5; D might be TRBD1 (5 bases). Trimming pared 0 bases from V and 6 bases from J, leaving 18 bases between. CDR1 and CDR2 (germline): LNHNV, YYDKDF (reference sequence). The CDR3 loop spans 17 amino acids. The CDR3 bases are TGTGCCACCAGCAGAGAGGGGCAAGGTAGGGAGGGTCAGCCCCAGCATTTT. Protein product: CATSREGQGREGQPQHF.

CDR3 bases: TGTGCCAGCAGCGCCGGGACATTGAACACTGAAGCTTTCTTT. Translation gives CASSAGTLNTEAFF. The J gene is TRBJ1-1, the V gene TRBV9, with D maybe TRBD1 (6 bases). The CDR3 contains 14 residues. Germline V gene data show CDR1 as SGDLS and CDR2 as YYNGEE. V was trimmed by 3 bases and J by 0 bases, leaving 9 bases between them.

The CDR3 loop reads CASSVDRTRDTQYF. In DNA, the CDR3 is TGTGCCAGCAGCGTAGATCGGACTAGAGATACGCAGTATTTT. This sequence joins TRBV9 and TRBJ2-3; 7 positions agree with TRBD2. Germline CDR1 is SGDLS and CDR2 is YYNGEE. This CDR3 contains 14 residues. The V segment lost 0 bases and the J segment 5 bases; nucleotides outside the gene matches: 3.